This T cell receptor beta chain was found in a study of T cell responses to AZD1222 COVID-19 vaccine. This CDR3 region has 16 residues. CDR1 is MDHEN and CDR2 is SYDVKM in the germline V gene. Trimming cost V 2 bases and J 4 bases; bases outside gene matches: 3. Worth noting for this clone: The target antigen is unknown.

Data came from immunoSEQ multiplex PCR; TCRdb stores just in-frame clones and leaves some out. This table has 80,000 to 95,000 clones, around nine tenths appearing once. Study-level results: Spike-specific TCR breadth rose after two AZD1222 doses, and depth rose as well. Just a handful of people given AZD1222 tested seropositive at baseline.

Here the sequenced sample was peripheral blood, taken 28 days after the second AZD1222 dose. The J gene is TRBJ2-1, the V gene TRBV28; 12 nucleotides align to TRBD2. The source of this sequence is an adult who received the AZD1222 COVID-19 vaccine. The CDR3 DNA is TGTGCCAGCAGTTTACCTAGCGGGAGGGTTTACAATGAGCAGTTCTTC. Protein: CASSLPSGRVYNEQFF.